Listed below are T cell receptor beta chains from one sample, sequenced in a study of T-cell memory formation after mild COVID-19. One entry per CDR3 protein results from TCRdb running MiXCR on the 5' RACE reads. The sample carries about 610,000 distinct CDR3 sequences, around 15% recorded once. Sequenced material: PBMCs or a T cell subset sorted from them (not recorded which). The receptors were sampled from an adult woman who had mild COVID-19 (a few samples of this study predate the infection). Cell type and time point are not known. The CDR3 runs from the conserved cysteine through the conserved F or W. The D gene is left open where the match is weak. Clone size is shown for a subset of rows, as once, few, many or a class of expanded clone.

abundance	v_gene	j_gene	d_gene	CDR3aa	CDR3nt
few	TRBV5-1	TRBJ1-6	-	CASSPGQTSYNSPLHF	TGCGCCAGCAGCCCCGGACAGACATCCTATAATTCACCCCTCCACTTT
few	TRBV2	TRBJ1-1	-	CASSVSGDTEAFF	TGTGCCAGCAGTGTGTCTGGAGACACTGAAGCTTTCTTT
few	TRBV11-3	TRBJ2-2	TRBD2	CASRGRGVELFF	TGTGCCAGCAGGGGGAGGGGCGTAGAGCTGTTTTTT
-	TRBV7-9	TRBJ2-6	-	CASSPLAGANVLTF	TGTGCCAGCAGCCCTCTAGCTGGGGCCAACGTCCTGACTTTC
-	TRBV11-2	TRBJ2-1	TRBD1	CASSPDRGRSEQFF	TGTGCCAGCAGCCCCGACAGGGGGCGCAGTGAGCAGTTCTTC
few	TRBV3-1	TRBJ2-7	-	CASSQPTKGVYEQYF	TGTGCCAGCAGCCAACCGACGAAGGGGGTCTACGAGCAGTACTTC
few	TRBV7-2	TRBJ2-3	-	CASSSSYTDTQYF	TGTGCCAGCAGCTCGTCCTACACAGATACGCAGTATTTT
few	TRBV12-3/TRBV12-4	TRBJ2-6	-	CASLLRGSGANVLTF	TGTGCCAGTTTGCTCAGGGGTTCTGGGGCCAACGTCCTGACTTTC
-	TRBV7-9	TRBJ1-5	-	CASSLAWGGTGVGNQPQHF	TGTGCCAGCAGCTTAGCCTGGGGAGGGACTGGAGTTGGCAATCAGCCCCAGCATTTT
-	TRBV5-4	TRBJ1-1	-	CASSFSGKNTEAFF	TGTGCCAGCAGCTTCTCAGGGAAGAACACTGAAGCTTTCTTT